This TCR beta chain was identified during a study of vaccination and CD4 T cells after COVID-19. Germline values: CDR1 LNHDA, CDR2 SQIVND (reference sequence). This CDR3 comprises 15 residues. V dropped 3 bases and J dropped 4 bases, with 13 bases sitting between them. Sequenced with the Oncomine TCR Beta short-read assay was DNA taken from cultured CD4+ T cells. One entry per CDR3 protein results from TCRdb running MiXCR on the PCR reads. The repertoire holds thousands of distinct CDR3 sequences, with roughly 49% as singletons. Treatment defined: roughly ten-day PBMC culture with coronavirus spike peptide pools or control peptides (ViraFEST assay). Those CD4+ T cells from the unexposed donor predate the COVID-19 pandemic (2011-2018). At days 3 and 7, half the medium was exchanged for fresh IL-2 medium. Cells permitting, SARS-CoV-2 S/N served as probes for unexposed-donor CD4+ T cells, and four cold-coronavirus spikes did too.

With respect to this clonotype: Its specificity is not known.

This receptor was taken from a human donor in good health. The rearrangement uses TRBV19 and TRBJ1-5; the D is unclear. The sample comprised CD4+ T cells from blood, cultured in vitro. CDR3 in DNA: TGTGCCAGTAGTATCACCAGAATTGGGAATCAGCCCCAGCATTTT. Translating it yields CASSITRIGNQPQHF.